Following are 32 T cell receptor beta chains from one sample sequenced in a study of shared clonotypes between healthy human individuals. Here immunoSEQ multiplex PCR was the method, and the copy in TCRdb shows in-frame clones only, minus some. The top ten hold about 0.41% of the sample, which has approximately 2,000,000 clones, roughly 92% seen once. The sequencing input was naive CD4+ T cells from PBMCs. As to subset: CD45RA+ positively selected. These receptors originate from a man between 18 and 35 years old in good health. Some clones in this sample may be carry-over from other donors' samples.

CDR3 protein: CASSQIASIAKNIQYF. The CDR3 nucleotides read TGCGCCAGCAGTCAAATTGCCTCGATAGCCAAAAACATTCAGTACTTC. This chain links TRBV4-3 with TRBJ2-4; D is unclear. Trimming pared 6 bases from V and 0 bases from J, leaving 15 bases between. The length of the CDR3 is 16 residues. The germline gives CDR1 LGHNA, CDR2 YSLEER.

The CDR3 DNA follows: TGTGCCAGCAGACAGGGGGCGACTGAAAAACTGTTTTTT. Residues: CASRQGATEKLFF. V and J are TRBV6-1 and TRBJ1-4; 9 bases map to TRBD1. Germline CDR1 and CDR2: MNHNS and SASEGT. The CDR3 extends over 13 amino acids. With 6 bases clipped from V and 7 bases from J, the junction kept 3 bases outside the gene matches.

This clone was found once. In nucleotides, the CDR3 is TGTGCCAGCAGCCTCACAGCCCGGGTAAGGAACTACAATGAGCAGTTCTTC. It translates to CASSLTARVRNYNEQFF. This chain connects TRBV4-2 to TRBJ2-1; D call uncertain. Trimming took off 4 bases at V and 3 bases at J, with 19 bases between the two ends. There are 17 residues in the CDR3. CDR1 and CDR2 from the germline V gene are LGHNA and YNFKEQ.

The V and J genes are TRBV7-8 and TRBJ1-2, with TRBD1 matching 9 bases. The trim removed 5 bases at V and 5 bases at J, leaving 15 bases unmatched. CDR1 and CDR2 (germline): SGHVS, FQNEAQ. This CDR3 region has 17 residues. The CDR3 reads CASSITGGLGLGYGYTF. CDR3 nucleotide sequence: TGTGCCAGCAGCATCACAGGGGGCCTCGGTTTAGGGTATGGCTACACCTTC.

The gene calls are TRBV6-5 and TRBJ1-2; perhaps TRBD1 as D (6 bases). The CDR3 has 14 amino acids. Germline V lookup: CDR1 MNHEY, CDR2 SVGAGI. The V and J ends lost 6 bases and 7 bases respectively, with 18 bases between them. The CDR3 here is CASSRQDTGFGYTF. CDR3 nucleotides: TGTGCCAGCAGCCGACAGGATACAGGGTTTGGCTACACCTTC.

The J gene is TRBJ1-1, the V gene TRBV28, with D possibly matching TRBD1 (5 bases). V was pared by 3 bases and J by 0 bases, with 8 bases between. CDR3 length: 14 amino acids. Germline CDR1 and CDR2: MDHEN and SYDVKM. CDR3 amino acids: CASSFLGVNTEAFF. CDR3 DNA: TGTGCCAGCAGTTTTCTAGGGGTGAACACTGAAGCTTTCTTT.

The rearrangement joins TRBV15 to TRBJ1-2, with D perhaps matching TRBD1 (5 bases). The CDR3 covers 14 residues. Germline V gene sequence: CDR1 LNHNV, CDR2 YYDKDF (reference sequence). V gave up 8 bases and J gave up 2 bases, with 15 bases separating them. This chain's CDR3 is CATSSGTKNYGYTF. CDR3 nucleotides: TGTGCCACCTCCTCAGGGACGAAGAACTATGGCTACACCTTC.

V gene TRBV11-2 combines with J gene TRBJ1-2; possible D gene TRBD1, 5 bases. V gave up 5 bases and J gave up 2 bases, with 12 bases separating them. This CDR3 is 14 amino acids long. The germline V gene encodes CDR1 SGHAT and CDR2 FQNNGV. Here the CDR3 DNA reads TGTGCCAGCAGCGTTAGATGGGGGAACTATGGCTACACCTTC. Translating gives CASSVRWGNYGYTF.

The rearrangement uses TRBV9 and TRBJ2-1, with TRBD2 matching 9 bases. Germline V gives CDR1 SGDLS, CDR2 YYNGEE. The trim removed 4 bases at V and 6 bases at J, leaving 11 bases unmatched. The CDR3 runs 16 residues. In DNA form, the CDR3 reads TGTGCCAGCAGCCCGGGGGCGGGAGGGCCAGGCAATGAGCAGTTCTTC. Protein sequence: CASSPGAGGPGNEQFF.

The rearrangement joins TRBV30 to TRBJ2-7; unclear D gene. V lost 2 bases to trimming and J lost 3 bases, with 23 bases between them. CDR1 is GTSNPN and CDR2 is SVGIG in the germline V gene (reference sequence). CDR3 length: 17 residues. CDR3: CAWSPKLYRLEHYEQYF. In nucleotides, the CDR3 is TGTGCCTGGAGTCCCAAGTTATATCGTTTAGAGCACTACGAGCAGTACTTC. The entire variable domain, with the rest obtained from reference TRBV30 and TRBJ2-7, is as follows: SQTIHQWPATLVQPVGSPLSLECTVEGTSNPNLYWYRQAAGRGLQLLFYSVGIGQISSEVPQNLSASRPQDRQFILSSKKLLLSDSGFYLCAWSPKLYRLEHYEQYFGPGTRLTVT.

This clone appeared once. The V and J genes are TRBV7-8 and TRBJ1-5; possibly TRBD1 for D (5 bases). CDR3 size: 12 residues. CDR1 SGHVS and CDR2 FQNEAQ come from the germline V gene. The germline V and J ends were trimmed by 4 bases and 6 bases, with 7 bases remaining between them. The CDR3 coding sequence is TGTGCCAGCAGCTCCAGGGTTCAGCCCCAGCATTTT. Its protein is CASSSRVQPQHF.

The V and J genes are TRBV7-9 and TRBJ2-5, with D possibly matching TRBD2 (5 bases). Germline CDR1 reads SEHNR; CDR2 reads FQNEAQ (reference sequence). Trimming left V 0 bases short and J 5 bases short, with 16 bases between. The CDR3 has 16 amino acids. CDR3 coding DNA: TGTGCCAGCAGCTTAGCCCCGACGGGATATTTCGAGACCCAGTACTTC. Its translation: CASSLAPTGYFETQYF.

The gene calls are TRBV14 and TRBJ2-7, with D maybe TRBD1 (6 bases). This CDR3 contains 15 residues. Germline V gives CDR1 SGHDN, CDR2 FVKESK. The germline V and J ends were trimmed by 1 base and 2 bases, with 12 bases remaining between them. CDR3 DNA sequence: TGTGCCAGCAGCCAAGCAAGCGACAGGCCCTACGAGCAGTACTTC. It specifies CASSQASDRPYEQYF.

The chain is built from TRBV6-5 and TRBJ1-2, with a possible D match to TRBD1 (6 bases). The germline V gene has CDR1 MNHEY and CDR2 SVGAGI. This CDR3 has 15 amino acids. V lost 0 bases and J lost 4, with 12 bases in between. The CDR3 protein is CASSYSLGGTYGYTF. The DNA for the CDR3 is TGTGCCAGCAGTTACTCGTTGGGGGGCACCTATGGCTACACCTTC.

This chain connects TRBV25-1 to TRBJ2-3, with 14 nucleotides matching TRBD2. Unmatched junction bases numbered 6, after V lost 4 bases and J lost 3 bases. This CDR3 region has 17 residues. Germline values: CDR1 MGHDK, CDR2 SYGVNS. The DNA of the CDR3 is TGTGCCAGCAGTGGGGGGACTAGCGGGAGATGGACAGATACGCAGTATTTT. Residues: CASSGGTSGRWTDTQYF. The full variable domain, completed using reference TRBV25-1 and TRBJ2-3, is EADIYQTPRYLVIGTGKKITLECSQTMGHDKMYWYQQDPGMELHLIHYSYGVNSTEKGDLSSESTVSRIRTEHFPLTLESARPSHTSQYLCASSGGTSGRWTDTQYFGPGTRLTVL.

Turning to this clone: This same CDR3 is encoded by further DNA sequences in the sample. The chain joins TRBV6-1 to TRBJ2-7; 11 bases are shared with TRBD1. Germline V lookup: CDR1 MNHNS, CDR2 SASEGT. The CDR3 contains 13 residues. After removal of 6 bases from V and 3 bases from J, the junction contained 1 base not matched to a gene. The CDR3 nucleotides read TGTGCCAGCAGGGGGACAGGGGGCTACGAGCAGTACTTC. This translates into CASRGTGGYEQYF.

V gene TRBV28 combines with J gene TRBJ2-1; 10 bases map to TRBD2. CDR1 is MDHEN, CDR2 SYDVKM, per germline. The CDR3 loop spans 16 amino acids. Trimming at V came to 6 bases and at J to 7 bases, leaving 12 bases not matched to a gene. CDR3 nucleotide sequence: TGTGCCAGCAGGACATTAAGCGGGAGGGCCTGGAATGAGCAGTTCTTC. Translating gives CASRTLSGRAWNEQFF. Using reference TRBV28 and TRBJ2-1 for the parts outside the CDR3, the full variable domain is DVKVTQSSRYLVKRTGEKVFLECVQDMDHENMFWYRQDPGLGLRLIYFSYDVKMKEKGDIPEGYSVSREKKERFSLILESASTNQTSMYLCASRTLSGRAWNEQFFGPGTRLTVL.

The gene calls are TRBV29-1 and TRBJ1-5, with D uncertain. Per the germline V gene, CDR1 is SQVTM and CDR2 is ANQGSEA. The germline V and J ends were trimmed by 4 bases and 5 bases, with 6 bases remaining between them. The CDR3 loop spans 11 amino acids. The CDR3 is CSVGMDQPQHF. DNA of the CDR3: TGCAGCGTTGGTATGGATCAGCCCCAGCATTTT.

The chain has TRBV2 and TRBJ1-5; D unresolved. Germline-derived CDR1 and CDR2 are SNHLY and FYNNEI. The CDR3 has 16 amino acids. Trimming took 8 bases from V and 4 from J, leaving 21 bases between them. The CDR3 protein is CASSENGPRLNQPQHF. In DNA form, the CDR3 reads TGTGCCAGCTCGGAAAACGGGCCCAGACTTAATCAGCCCCAGCATTTT.

The chain links TRBV5-4 to TRBJ1-2; D gene ambiguous. This CDR3 region has 14 residues. Trimming cost V 0 bases and J 2 bases, with 8 bases left between them. Germline V gene sequence: CDR1 SGHNT, CDR2 YYREEE (reference sequence). CDR3 region: CASSLAVGNYGYTF. CDR3 DNA sequence: TGTGCCAGCAGCTTGGCGGTTGGCAACTATGGCTACACCTTC. Together with reference TRBV5-4 and TRBJ1-2, the CDR3 gives the full variable domain: ETGVTQSPTHLIKTRGQQVTLRCSSQSGHNTVSWYQQALGQGPQFIFQYYREEENGRGNFPPRFSGLQFPNYSSELNVNALELDDSALYLCASSLAVGNYGYTFGSGTRLTVV.

The chain links TRBV4-1 to TRBJ2-3; TRBD1 agrees at 10 bases. CDR3 length equals 17 residues. The J segment lost 5 bases and the V segment lost 1 base, leaving 9 bases of the junction unmatched. The V gene's germline CDR1 is MGHRA and CDR2 YSYEKL. CDR3 loop: CASSQGTGQGFGDTQYF. The CDR3 DNA is TGCGCCAGCAGCCAAGGGACGGGACAGGGGTTCGGAGATACGCAGTATTTT.

This chain connects TRBV10-3 to TRBJ2-3; 8 nucleotides agree with TRBD2. This CDR3 contains 15 residues. Germline V CDR1 and CDR2: ENHRY, SYGVKD. V trimming: 3 bases; J trimming: 2 bases; junction bases outside the gene matches: 4. CDR3 sequence: CAISELAGLTDTQYF. The CDR3, as DNA: TGTGCCATCAGTGAATTAGCGGGGCTCACAGATACGCAGTATTTT.

This clone was picked up one time. This chain links TRBV5-6 with TRBJ2-7, with D maybe TRBD2 (6 bases). Germline CDR1 reads SGHDT; CDR2 reads YYEEEE. This CDR3 comprises 15 residues. The V end lost 1 base, the J end lost 3 bases, and 14 bases lay between the germline ends. CDR3 DNA: TGTGCCAGCAGCTTGCGAGGCGGGGCCGGCTACGAGCAGTACTTC. This sequence encodes CASSLRGGAGYEQYF. The full variable domain, in which reference TRBV5-6 and TRBJ2-7 provide the parts outside the CDR3, is DAGVTQSPTHLIKTRGQQVTLRCSPKSGHDTVSWYQQALGQGPQFIFQYYEEEERQRGNFPDRFSGHQFPNYSSELNVNALLLGDSALYLCASSLRGGAGYEQYFGPGTRLTVT.

This chain links TRBV7-6 with TRBJ1-5; maybe TRBD1 (5 bases). CDR1 is SGHVS, CDR2 FNYEAQ, per germline. Trimming left V 5 bases short and J 1 base short, with 15 bases between. The CDR3 runs 16 residues. DNA for the CDR3: TGTGCCAGCAGCGCAGGCCGGGGCAGAAGCAATCAGCCCCAGCATTTT. It codes for CASSAGRGRSNQPQHF.

This chain uses TRBV7-8 with TRBJ2-2, with a possible D match to TRBD2 (6 bases). Trimming stripped 5 bases from V and 5 bases from J, with 18 bases between. CDR1 and CDR2 from the germline V gene are SGHVS and FQNEAQ. CDR3 size: 16 residues. This CDR3 reads CASSTLVRGRTGELFF. The DNA for the CDR3 is TGTGCCAGCAGCACCTTAGTGCGGGGAAGAACCGGGGAGCTGTTTTTT.

The V gene is TRBV5-4, the J gene TRBJ2-1; possibly TRBD1 or TRBD2 for D (6 bases each). V was cut by 0 bases and J by 6 bases, with 13 bases left in between. Germline V gene data show CDR1 as SGHNT and CDR2 as YYREEE (reference sequence). CDR3 length: 15 amino acids. The CDR3, as DNA: TGTGCCAGCAGCTTGGGGGGGGACATTTTCAATGAGCAGTTCTTC. This gives the protein CASSLGGDIFNEQFF.

The V call is TRBV12-5, the J call TRBJ2-1, with TRBD2 identical over 8 bases. J was trimmed by 7 bases and V by 2 bases; bases with no gene match: 10. CDR1 LGHNT and CDR2 FRNRAP come from the germline V gene. This CDR3 is 16 amino acids long. CDR3 amino acids: CASGLTSGAAGNEQFF. The CDR3 nucleotides are TGTGCTAGTGGTTTGACTAGCGGAGCCGCTGGGAATGAGCAGTTCTTC.

The genes are TRBV5-1 and TRBJ1-4, with D possibly matching TRBD1 (6 bases). CDR3 length equals 15 residues. Germline V lookup: CDR1 SGHRS, CDR2 YFSETQ. Trimming shortened V by 5 bases and J by 7 bases, and 18 bases separated the two germline ends. CDR3 loop: CASRTPGHPFEKLFF. DNA of the CDR3: TGCGCCAGCAGAACACCGGGACACCCTTTTGAAAAACTGTTTTTT.

The chain joins TRBV6-5 to TRBJ1-1; no reliable D call. This CDR3 spans 13 amino acids. V lost 5 bases, J lost 11 bases, and 18 bases lay in between. Germline V gene data show CDR1 as MNHEY and CDR2 as SVGAGI. The CDR3 nucleotides read TGTGCCAGCAGTGAAGAGGTAGGAACGGGGGCTTTCTTT. Residues: CASSEEVGTGAFF.

The chain combines TRBV28 with TRBJ2-7; 8 positions match TRBD1. CDR1 is MDHEN and CDR2 is SYDVKM in the germline V gene. The V segment lost 5 bases and the J segment 0 bases; nucleotides outside the gene matches: 15. The CDR3 has 18 residues. The CDR3 bases are TGTGCCAGCAGTCAGAGGACAGGGCGCCGTCGGGACTCCTACGAGCAGTACTTC. Its protein product is CASSQRTGRRRDSYEQYF.

This chain uses TRBV5-1 with TRBJ2-3; 7 positions agree with TRBD1. Germline values: CDR1 SGHRS, CDR2 YFSETQ. The CDR3 spans 15 residues. V shed 3 bases and J 0 bases; nucleotides not matched to a gene: 4. CDR3 region: CASSWNRGSTDTQYF. The CDR3 coding sequence is TGCGCCAGCAGCTGGAACAGGGGTAGCACAGATACGCAGTATTTT.

This rearrangement joins TRBV28 to TRBJ2-1, with D uncertain. The CDR3 covers 17 residues. The germline V gene encodes CDR1 MDHEN and CDR2 SYDVKM. V was clipped by 2 bases and J by 0 bases, with 14 bases between them. As DNA, the CDR3 is TGTGCCAGCAGTTTAGCGTCGAAGGGCTCCTCCTACAATGAGCAGTTCTTC. Encoded protein: CASSLASKGSSYNEQFF.